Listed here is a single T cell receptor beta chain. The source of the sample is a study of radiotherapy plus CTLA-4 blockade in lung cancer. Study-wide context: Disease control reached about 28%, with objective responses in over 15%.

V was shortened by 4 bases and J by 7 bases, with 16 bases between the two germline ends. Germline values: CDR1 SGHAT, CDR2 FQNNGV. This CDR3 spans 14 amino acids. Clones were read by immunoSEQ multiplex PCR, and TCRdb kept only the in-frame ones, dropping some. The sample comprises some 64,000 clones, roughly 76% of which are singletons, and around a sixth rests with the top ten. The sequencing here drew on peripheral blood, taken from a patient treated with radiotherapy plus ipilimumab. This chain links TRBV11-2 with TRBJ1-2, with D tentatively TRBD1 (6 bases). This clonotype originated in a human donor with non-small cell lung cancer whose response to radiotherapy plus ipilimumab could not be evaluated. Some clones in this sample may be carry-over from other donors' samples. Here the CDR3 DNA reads TGTGCCAGCAGCTCGACAGGTGGATTCGTTGGCTACACCTTC. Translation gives CASSSTGGFVGYTF.